These T cell receptor beta chains were read from a single sample in a study of CD8 T cells in Susac syndrome. TCRdb fed the immunoSEQ multiplex PCR reads into MiXCR, producing one record per CDR3 protein. The table has about 200,000 distinct CDR3 sequences, 95% seen once; the top ten hold roughly 0.1%. Sequencing was performed on CD4+ T cells from PBMCs. All receptors come from a human donor in good health. The CDR3 runs from the conserved cysteine through the conserved F or W. A D gene is named only where the DNA matches it firmly. Size is stated for part of the rows, as once, few or many counts, or as a class when the clone is expanded.

clone_size,cdr3_length,j_call,d_call,v_call,cdr3_nt,cdr3_aa
-,14,TRBJ2-5,TRBD1,TRBV5-1,TGCGCCAGCAGCTCCTTTGGGACAGGGGAGACCCAGTACTTC,CASSSFGTGETQYF
-,15,TRBJ2-5,TRBD1,TRBV27,TGTGCCAGCAGTTTCGGGACAGGGGGCTCGGAGACCCAGTACTTC,CASSFGTGGSETQYF
-,16,TRBJ2-2,TRBD1,TRBV18,TGTGCCAGCTCATCAGGACAGGGGGATACGACCGGGGAGCTGTTTTTT,CASSSGQGDTTGELFF
-,16,TRBJ2-3,-,TRBV3-1,TGTGCCAGCAGCCAAGAGCGGACTGGATCGACAGATACGCAGTATTTT,CASSQERTGSTDTQYF
-,12,TRBJ2-3,-,TRBV7-9,TGTGCCAGCAGACGGGAAACAGATACGCAGTATTTT,CASRRETDTQYF
once,13,TRBJ1-5,-,TRBV6-5,TGTGCCAGCAGCCTCGACAGGAAACAGCCCCAGCATTTT,CASSLDRKQPQHF
-,14,TRBJ2-5,-,TRBV7-3,TGTGCCAGCAGCTTAAACGGCCGTAGGGAGACCCAGTACTTC,CASSLNGRRETQYF
-,15,TRBJ1-2,TRBD1,TRBV5-6,TGTGCCAGCAGCGTCGGGACAGGGGGGAGCTATGGCTACACCTTC,CASSVGTGGSYGYTF
-,15,TRBJ2-1,-,TRBV10-3,TGTGCCATCAGTCCTCGGGGCGGGGTCAGCAATGAGCAGTTCTTC,CAISPRGGVSNEQFF
-,14,TRBJ2-5,-,TRBV9,TGTGCCAGCAGCCCGACGGGGGCCCTCGAGACCCAGTACTTC,CASSPTGALETQYF
-,14,TRBJ2-5,TRBD2,TRBV25-1,TGTGCCAGCAGTGAACCAGGGACTATGGAGACCCAGTACTTC,CASSEPGTMETQYF
-,14,TRBJ2-3,TRBD2,TRBV12-3/TRBV12-4,TGTGCCAGCAGTTTACGGCGGGGGGGTGATACGCAGTATTTT,CASSLRRGGDTQYF
-,13,TRBJ2-7,-,TRBV29-1,TGCAGCGTTGCGAGGGACGCGGGCTACGAGCAGTACTTC,CSVARDAGYEQYF
-,12,TRBJ1-2,-,TRBV20-1,TGCAGTGCTAACACAGGGCTCTATGGCTACACCTTC,CSANTGLYGYTF
-,16,TRBJ1-2,-,TRBV9,TGTGCCAGCAGCGTAGGAACCTCCGGGGGAACATATGGCTACACCTTC,CASSVGTSGGTYGYTF